This TCR beta chain was sequenced in a study of T cells in Graves' hyperthyroidism and ophthalmopathy. The source material, RNA transcripts, was used to amplify TCR beta CDR3 regions. A first-round RT-PCR of the TCR CDR3 used the HTBI primer set. MiXCR, run by TCRdb on the multiplex PCR reads, gives a single entry per CDR3 protein. Among around 600,000 distinct CDR3 sequences listed, approximately 15% were seen once. The CDR3 covers 15 residues. Germline values: CDR1 SGHVS, CDR2 FQNEAQ. Trimming removed 4 bases at V and 1 base at J, with 11 bases between. The diagnostic basis comprised clinical symptoms, serum thyroxine and TRAb, thyroid ultrasound and orbital computed tomography.

This TCR derives from a woman under 30 with Graves' ophthalmopathy. The sample consisted of blood. The genes are TRBV7-8 and TRBJ1-5; maybe TRBD1 (5 bases). Here the CDR3 DNA reads TGTGCCAGCAGCTCGGGTCGGGGCAGCAATCAGCCCCAGCATTTT. Translation gives CASSSGRGSNQPQHF.